This is a list of T cell receptor beta chains from one sample in a study of breast tumors, draining lymph nodes, adjacent tissues. TCRdb reanalysed the multiplex PCR reads using MiXCR and keeps one entry per CDR3 protein. The data hold approximately 140,000 distinct CDR3 sequences, with 30% to 35% observed a single time. The sample was axillary lymph node tissue. The receptors were gathered from a female donor with breast cancer. Some clones in this sample may be carry-over from other donors' samples. The CDR3 runs from the conserved cysteine through the conserved F or W. A D gene is named only where the DNA matches it firmly. Size is stated for part of the rows, as once, few or many counts, or as a class when the clone is expanded.

abundance	j_gene	d_gene	v_gene	CDR3aa	CDR3nt
many	TRBJ2-3	-	TRBV7-6	CASSYLRGGDTQYF	TGTGCCAGCAGCTACCTGAGGGGGGGAGATACGCAGTATTTT
-	TRBJ1-3	-	TRBV28	CASSLGVYPGNTIYF	TGTGCCAGCAGCCTCGGGGTTTATCCTGGAAACACCATATATTTT
many	TRBJ1-5	-	TRBV11-2	CASSLGPGPNQPQHF	TGTGCCAGCAGCTTAGGGCCAGGCCCCAATCAGCCCCAGCATTTT
many	TRBJ1-2	TRBD1	TRBV9	CASSAPPGGYYGYTF	TGTGCCAGCAGCGCCCCTCCAGGGGGATACTATGGCTACACCTTC
-	TRBJ2-5	-	TRBV7-9	CASSSGSGETDTQYF	TGTGCCAGCAGCTCAGGCTCGGGGGAGACAGATACGCAGTACTTC
-	TRBJ1-1	-	TRBV19	CASSIMRGTEAFF	TGTGCCAGTAGTATTATGCGGGGCACTGAAGCTTTCTTT
-	TRBJ2-3	-	TRBV6-1	CASSHFRTDTQYF	TGTGCCAGCAGTCACTTTAGGACAGATACGCAGTATTTT
many	TRBJ1-6	-	TRBV28	CASGRERSPLHF	TGTGCCAGCGGCAGGGAGCGTTCACCCCTCCACTTT
once	TRBJ2-1	TRBD2	TRBV2	CASTRGGRSYNEQFF	TGTGCCAGCACTCGGGGGGGGCGCTCCTACAATGAGCAGTTCTTC
-	TRBJ2-7	TRBD2	TRBV7-2	CASSLAGTSGGAPNYGQYF	TGTGCCAGCAGCTTAGCCGGGACTAGCGGGGGGGCTCCAAACTACGGGCAGTACTTC
many	TRBJ1-2	-	TRBV6-5	CASSHSGSTYYGYTF	TGTGCCAGCAGTCACTCGGGGTCCACGTACTATGGCTACACCTTC
-	TRBJ2-5	-	TRBV20-1	CSASRPNQALHPGGETQYF	TGCAGTGCTAGTCGCCCCAATCAAGCCCTCCACCCTGGGGGAGAGACCCAGTACTTC
many	TRBJ1-5	TRBD1	TRBV5-1	CASSPTGEGNQPQHF	TGCGCCAGCAGCCCGACAGGGGAGGGCAATCAGCCCCAGCATTTT
many	TRBJ1-5	-	TRBV28	CAAAGPDQPQHF	TGTGCCGCCGCGGGCCCCGATCAGCCCCAGCATTTT
many	TRBJ2-5	TRBD2	TRBV6-2/TRBV6-3	CASSSSPAGGVQETQYF	TGTGCCAGCAGTTCGTCTCCGGCGGGGGGGGTTCAAGAGACCCAGTACTTC
many	TRBJ1-5	-	TRBV6-1	CASRNRSPNQPQHF	TGTGCCAGCAGGAACAGGTCCCCAAATCAGCCCCAGCATTTT
many	TRBJ1-3	-	TRBV11-2	CASELGRSGNTIYF	TGTGCCAGCGAGTTGGGGAGGTCTGGAAACACCATATATTTT
many	TRBJ2-1	TRBD1	TRBV24-1	CATSGRGTGEWLNYNEQFF	TGTGCCACCAGTGGCCGCGGGACAGGGGAATGGTTAAACTACAATGAGCAGTTCTTC